The sequence of this TCR beta chain was determined in a study of T cell repertoires in cytomegalovirus infection. Study context: Indicated by public TCR beta signatures were CMV infection and matching HLA type.

MiXCR, applied by TCRdb to the reads, yields one record per CDR3 protein. The sample comprises 200,000 or so distinct CDR3 sequences, 35% to 45% of which are singletons, and around 60% rests with the top ten. This clonotype was seen a handful of times. Its antigen remains unidentified. Germline V CDR1 and CDR2: MNHEY, SMNVEV (reference sequence). Trimming took 2 bases from V and 1 from J, leaving 11 bases between them. The CDR3 loop spans 15 amino acids. Sequenced here: CD8+ T cells from cultured PBMCs, sampled from culture after CMV antigen stimulation. The rearrangement uses TRBV27 and TRBJ1-2; D call uncertain. The source is a human donor in good health (CMV status not recorded). Some clones in this sample may be carry-over from other donors' samples. CDR3 sequence reads: CASSLGQNLNYGYTF. The DNA of the CDR3 is TGTGCCAGCAGTTTAGGGCAGAACCTTAACTATGGCTACACCTTC.